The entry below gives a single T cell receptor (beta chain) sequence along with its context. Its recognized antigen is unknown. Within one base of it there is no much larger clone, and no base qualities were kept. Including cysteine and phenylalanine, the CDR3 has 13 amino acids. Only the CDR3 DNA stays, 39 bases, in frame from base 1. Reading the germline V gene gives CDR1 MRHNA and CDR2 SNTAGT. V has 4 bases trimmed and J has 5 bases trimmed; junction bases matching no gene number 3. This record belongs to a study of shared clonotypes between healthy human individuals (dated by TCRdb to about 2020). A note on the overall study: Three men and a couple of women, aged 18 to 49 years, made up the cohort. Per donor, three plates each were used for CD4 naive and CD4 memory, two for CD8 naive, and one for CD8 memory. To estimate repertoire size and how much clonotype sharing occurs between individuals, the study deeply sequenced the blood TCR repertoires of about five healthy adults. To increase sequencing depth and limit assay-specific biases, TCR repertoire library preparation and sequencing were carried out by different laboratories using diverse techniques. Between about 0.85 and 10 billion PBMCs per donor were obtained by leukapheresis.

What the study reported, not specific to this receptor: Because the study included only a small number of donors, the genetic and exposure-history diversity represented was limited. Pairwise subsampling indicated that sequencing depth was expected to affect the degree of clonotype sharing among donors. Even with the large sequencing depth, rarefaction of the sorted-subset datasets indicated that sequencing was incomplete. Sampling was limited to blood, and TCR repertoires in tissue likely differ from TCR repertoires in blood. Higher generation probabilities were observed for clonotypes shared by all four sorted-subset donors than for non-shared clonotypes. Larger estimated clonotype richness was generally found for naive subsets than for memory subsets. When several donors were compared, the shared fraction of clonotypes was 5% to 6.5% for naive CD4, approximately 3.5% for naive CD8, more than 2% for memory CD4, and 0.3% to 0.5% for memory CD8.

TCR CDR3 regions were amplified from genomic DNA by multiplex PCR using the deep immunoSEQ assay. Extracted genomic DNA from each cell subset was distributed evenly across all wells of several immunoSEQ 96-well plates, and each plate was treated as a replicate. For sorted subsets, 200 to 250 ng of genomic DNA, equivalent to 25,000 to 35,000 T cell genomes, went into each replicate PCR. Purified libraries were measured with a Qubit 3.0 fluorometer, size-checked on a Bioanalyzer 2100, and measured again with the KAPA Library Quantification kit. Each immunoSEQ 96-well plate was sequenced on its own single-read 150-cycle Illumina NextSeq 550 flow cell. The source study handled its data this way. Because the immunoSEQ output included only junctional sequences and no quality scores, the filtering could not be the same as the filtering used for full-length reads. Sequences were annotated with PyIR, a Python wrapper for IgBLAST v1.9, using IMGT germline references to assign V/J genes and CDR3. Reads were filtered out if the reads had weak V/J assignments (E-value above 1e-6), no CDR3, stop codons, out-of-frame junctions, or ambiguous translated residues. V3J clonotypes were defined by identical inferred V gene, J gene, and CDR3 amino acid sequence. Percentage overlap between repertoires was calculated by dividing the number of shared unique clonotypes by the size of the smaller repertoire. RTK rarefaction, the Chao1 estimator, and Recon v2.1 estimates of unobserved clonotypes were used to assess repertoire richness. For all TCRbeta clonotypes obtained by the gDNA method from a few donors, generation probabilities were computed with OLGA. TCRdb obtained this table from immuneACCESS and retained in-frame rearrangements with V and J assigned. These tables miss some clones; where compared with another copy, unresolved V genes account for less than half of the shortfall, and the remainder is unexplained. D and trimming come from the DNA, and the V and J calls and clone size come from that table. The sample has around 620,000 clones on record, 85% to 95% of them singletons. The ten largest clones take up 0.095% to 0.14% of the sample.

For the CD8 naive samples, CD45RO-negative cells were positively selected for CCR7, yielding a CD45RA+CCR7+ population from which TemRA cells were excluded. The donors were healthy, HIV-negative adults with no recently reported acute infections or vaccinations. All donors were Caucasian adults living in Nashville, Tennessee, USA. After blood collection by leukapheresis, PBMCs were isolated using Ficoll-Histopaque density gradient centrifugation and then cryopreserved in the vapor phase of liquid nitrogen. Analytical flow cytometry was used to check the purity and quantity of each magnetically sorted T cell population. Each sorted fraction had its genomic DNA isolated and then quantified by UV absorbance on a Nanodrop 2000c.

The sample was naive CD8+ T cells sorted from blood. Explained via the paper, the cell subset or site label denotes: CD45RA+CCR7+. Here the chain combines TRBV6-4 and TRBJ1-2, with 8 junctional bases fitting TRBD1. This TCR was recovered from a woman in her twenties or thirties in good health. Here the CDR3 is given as CASSAGGGYGYTF. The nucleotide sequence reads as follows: TGTGCCAGCAGTGCAGGGGGCGGATATGGCTACACCTTC.